Below, 22 T cell receptor beta chains from the same sample are listed, as sequenced in a study of brain T cells in children with intractable seizures. TCRdb's copy holds only in-frame clones and misses some; the assay was immunoSEQ multiplex PCR. This sample yields about 340,000 clones, of which more than 85% are seen a single time; roughly 6% belongs to the top ten. Sample time point: blood from clinic visit 5 months post-surgery; TSC patient then seizure free. Sample: peripheral blood, taken about 5 months after surgery. The receptors come from a boy in the first two years of life with tuberous sclerosis and intractable seizures.

The rearrangement links TRBV24-1 to TRBJ2-1; no firm D call. The CDR3 sequence is 16 residues long. V gave up 4 bases and J gave up 11 bases, with 23 bases separating them. Germline lookup yields CDR1 KGHDR and CDR2 SFDVKD. The CDR3 protein is CATSDPGMGPFDQQFF. The CDR3 bases are TGTGCCACCAGTGACCCCGGTATGGGCCCGTTTGATCAGCAGTTCTTC.

The chain links TRBV3-1 (or the pseudogene TRBV3-2) to TRBJ2-2; D is undetermined. V dropped 2 bases and J dropped 7 bases, with 5 bases sitting between them. The CDR3 has 12 residues. Germline CDR1 and CDR2: LGHDT and YNNKEL (reference sequence). The CDR3 DNA is TGTGCCAGCAGCCAACCGCTCGGGGAGCTGTTTTTT. This encodes CASSQPLGELFF.

This clone was recorded only once. The chain uses TRBV5-8 and TRBJ1-2, with no clear D. Deletions cut 0 bases from V and 4 bases from J, with 16 bases between. CDR1 is SGHTS, CDR2 YDEGEE, per germline. CDR3 length equals 16 residues. The DNA of the CDR3 is TGTGCCAGCAGCTTGGGGTTCAGGCAGATCCCCTATGGCTACACCTTC. Its protein product is CASSLGFRQIPYGYTF.

J is TRBJ1-2 and V is TRBV10-3; D is unresolved. Trimming took 3 bases from V and 4 from J, leaving 15 bases between them. The length of the CDR3 is 15 residues. Germline V lookup: CDR1 ENHRY, CDR2 SYGVKD. CDR3 region: CAISERRVGSYGYTF. The CDR3 DNA reads TGTGCCATCAGTGAACGGAGGGTGGGGTCCTATGGCTACACCTTC.

J is TRBJ2-1 and V is TRBV7-9; TRBD1 matches 7 bases. CDR3 size: 17 residues. Germline values: CDR1 SEHNR, CDR2 FQNEAQ (reference sequence). After removal of 5 bases from V and 4 bases from J, the junction contained 14 bases not matched to a gene. The CDR3 loop reads CASSRRQGSEVYNEQFF. The CDR3 DNA is TGTGCCAGCAGCCGCAGACAGGGCTCAGAAGTGTACAATGAGCAGTTCTTC.

This clone was observed once. At one of its ends the junction is not consistent with the germline gene, which may arise from a read error. The chain has TRBV7-7 and TRBJ2-5; TRBD2 matches at 7 bases. CDR3 size: 15 residues. Germline V gene lookup returns CDR1 SSHAT and CDR2 FNYEAQ (reference sequence). The DNA of the CDR3 is TGTGCTAGCAGCTCTTTCACGGGTCTCCGGGGGGCCCAGTACTTC. Translation gives CASSSFTGLRGAQYF.

The rearrangement uses TRBV11-2 and TRBJ2-7; 9 bases map to TRBD2. Germline V gene data show CDR1 as SGHAT and CDR2 as FQNNGV. With 4 bases clipped from V and 2 bases from J, the junction kept 6 bases outside the gene matches. The CDR3 runs to 15 residues. For the CDR3, the DNA is TGTGCCAGCAGCTCCCTTTTAGCGGGGGCCTACGAGCAGTACTTC. It yields the protein CASSSLLAGAYEQYF.

V is TRBV5-1 and J is TRBJ2-4; 7 nucleotides agree with TRBD1. V gave up 3 bases and J gave up 0 bases; unmatched junction bases: 3. The CDR3 totals 15 residues. Germline V gives CDR1 SGHRS, CDR2 YFSETQ. CDR3 sequence: CASSWTGSAKNIQYF. Written as DNA, the CDR3 is TGCGCCAGCAGCTGGACAGGTTCAGCCAAAAACATTCAGTACTTC.

This clone was recorded once. The V and J genes are TRBV6-5 and TRBJ2-5; 8 bases agree with TRBD2. CDR1 is MNHEY and CDR2 is SVGAGI in the germline V gene. This CDR3 region has 15 residues. Unmatched junction bases numbered 9, after V lost 6 bases and J lost 3 bases. CDR3 protein: CASSPGGGKKETQYF. As DNA, the CDR3 is TGTGCCAGCAGCCCCGGGGGGGGGAAAAAAGAGACCCAGTACTTC.

The rearrangement uses TRBV19 and TRBJ1-1, with a weak D call TRBD1 (6 bases). Trimming cost V 6 bases and J 0 bases, with 14 bases left between them. Germline-derived CDR1 and CDR2 are LNHDA and SQIVND (reference sequence). The CDR3 length is 15 residues. DNA for the CDR3: TGTGCCAGTAGCCCGGGGGCAGTAATGAACACTGAAGCTTTCTTT. Protein sequence: CASSPGAVMNTEAFF.

The chain uses TRBV3-1 (or the pseudogene TRBV3-2) and TRBJ2-7; D is possibly TRBD1 (6 bases). The germline V gene encodes CDR1 LGHDT and CDR2 YNNKEL (reference sequence). The CDR3 is 15 residues long. Trimming pared 2 bases from V and 3 bases from J, leaving 14 bases between. The CDR3 DNA follows: TGTGCCAGCAGCCAAATTCAGTGGGACAACTACGAGCAGTACTTC. Amino acids: CASSQIQWDNYEQYF.

The chain employs TRBV23-1 and TRBJ2-2, with a possible D match to TRBD1 (6 bases). TRBV23-1 is known as an ORF, though its function is uncertain. This CDR3 region has 15 residues. With 0 bases removed from V and 1 base from J, the gap between germline ends came to 6 bases. CDR3 nucleotide sequence: TGCGCCAGCAGTCAATCGGGACAGAACACCGGGGAGCTGTTTTTT. Its translation is CASSQSGQNTGELFF.

V usage is TRBV11-1 and J usage is TRBJ2-5; possibly TRBD2 for D (6 bases). Germline lookup yields CDR1 SGHAT and CDR2 FQDESV (reference sequence). The CDR3 runs 14 residues. V was trimmed by 5 bases and J by 2 bases, leaving 12 bases between them. CDR3 region: CASSPGLLQETQYF. CDR3 nucleotides: TGTGCCAGCAGCCCGGGACTCCTACAAGAGACCCAGTACTTC.

The rearrangement uses TRBV6-5 and TRBJ2-5; tentatively, D is TRBD1 (6 bases). Germline V gives CDR1 MNHEY, CDR2 SVGAGI. Deletions cut 0 bases from V and 5 bases from J, with 13 bases between. The length of the CDR3 is 15 residues. CDR3 region: CASSYSLGGRETQYF. CDR3 DNA sequence: TGTGCCAGCAGTTACTCGTTAGGGGGACGGGAGACCCAGTACTTC.

This clone was seen once. This sequence joins TRBV19 and TRBJ1-4, with 9 bases fitting TRBD1. The CDR3 runs to 13 residues. The junction had 4 bases not matched to a gene; V was cut back by 10 bases and J by 4 bases. Germline CDR1 LNHDA, CDR2 SQIVND (reference sequence). CDR3 amino acids: CATGDRVNEKLFF. The CDR3 DNA reads as TGTGCCACCGGGGACAGGGTTAATGAAAAACTGTTTTTT.

This chain connects TRBV13 to TRBJ2-5, with TRBD2 matching 9 bases. Germline-derived CDR1 and CDR2 are PRHDT and FYEKMQ (reference sequence). The junction had 11 bases not matched to a gene; V was cut back by 5 bases and J by 4 bases. There are 16 residues in the CDR3. The chain's CDR3 is CASSEVAGAYGETQYF. For the CDR3, the DNA is TGTGCCAGCAGCGAGGTAGCGGGGGCATATGGAGAGACCCAGTACTTC.

The chain is built from TRBV28 and TRBJ1-3; TRBD1 might be the D (5 bases). V lost 6 bases, J lost 2 bases, and 11 bases lay in between. Germline CDR1 MDHEN, CDR2 SYDVKM. The CDR3 is made up of 14 amino acids. The CDR3 loop is CASRGVGAGNTIYF. CDR3 nucleotide sequence: TGTGCCAGCAGGGGGGTGGGAGCTGGAAACACCATATATTTT.

The chain employs TRBV2 and TRBJ2-3; TRBD2 matches 9 bases. The CDR3 is made up of 14 amino acids. The germline V gene encodes CDR1 SNHLY and CDR2 FYNNEI. V lost 8 bases and J lost 0; bases outside the gene matches: 3. The CDR3 sequence: CASLAGASTDTQYF. In DNA, the CDR3 is TGTGCCAGCTTAGCGGGGGCAAGCACAGATACGCAGTATTTT. Together with reference TRBV2 and TRBJ2-3, the CDR3 gives the full variable domain: EPEVTQTPSHQVTQMGQEVILRCVPISNHLYFYWYRQILGQKVEFLVSFYNNEISEKSEIFDDQFSVERPDGSNFTLKIRSTKLEDSAMYFCASLAGASTDTQYFGPGTRLTVL.

The chain recombines TRBV14 with TRBJ2-1; 10 bases agree with TRBD2. The CDR3 runs 15 residues. Per the germline V gene, CDR1 is SGHDN and CDR2 is FVKESK. V lost 5 bases, J lost 5 bases, and 6 bases stayed unmatched. Here the CDR3 reads CASSATSGLNNEQFF. CDR3 sequence (DNA): TGTGCCAGCAGCGCGACTAGCGGGTTGAACAATGAGCAGTTCTTC. The variable domain in full, with the rest retrieved from reference TRBV14 and TRBJ2-1, is EAGVTQFPSHSVIEKGQTVTLRCDPISGHDNLYWYRRVMGKEIKFLLHFVKESKQDESGMPNNRFLAERTGGTYSTLKVQPAELEDSGVYFCASSATSGLNNEQFFGPGTRLTVL.

J is TRBJ2-7 and V is TRBV24-1, with 10 positions matching TRBD1. Germline assignment: CDR1 KGHDR and CDR2 SFDVKD. The CDR3 extends over 15 amino acids. V gave up 4 bases and J gave up 5 bases; unmatched junction bases: 7. The CDR3 region is CATSETGTGANEQYF. The DNA of the CDR3 is TGTGCCACCAGTGAAACCGGGACAGGGGCCAACGAGCAGTACTTC.

The chain combines TRBV7-9 with TRBJ2-7; a weak D match, TRBD2 (6 bases). The CDR3 runs 13 residues. Germline-derived CDR1 and CDR2 are SEHNR and FQNEAQ (reference sequence). Trimming took off 5 bases at V and 2 bases at J, with 10 bases between the two ends. For the CDR3, the DNA is TGTGCCAGCAGCCCTACGGGGGCCTACGAGCAGTACTTC. Its translation: CASSPTGAYEQYF.

V and J are TRBV3-1 (or the pseudogene TRBV3-2) and TRBJ2-1; no clear D gene. The CDR3 has 14 amino acids. Germline assignment: CDR1 LGHDT and CDR2 YNNKEL (reference sequence). Trimming took off 0 bases at V and 1 base at J, with 4 bases between the two ends. Here the CDR3 reads CASSQDDSYNEQFF. Written as DNA, the CDR3 is TGTGCCAGCAGCCAAGATGATTCCTACAATGAGCAGTTCTTC.